This T cell receptor beta chain was captured in a study of cytomegalovirus exposure and HLA in healthy donors. Whole-study results and caveats: Highly shared variants forming one cluster were likely a sequencing artifact. Previous analysis showed most TCR beta V segments were productive about 90% or about 30% of the time.

Researchers ran the PCR with 60 Vbeta and 13 Jbeta primers. Libraries were prepared by immunoSEQ multiplex PCR; TCRdb keeps only in-frame clonotypes and omits some of them. The table records about 84,000 clones, more than 50% of them present only once. On this clone: The antigen remains undetermined.

This CDR3 has 16 amino acids. Trimming pared 3 bases from V and 3 bases from J, leaving 17 bases between. The germline CDR1 and CDR2 sequences are SEHNR and FQNEAQ (reference sequence). Sample: PBMCs. This chain joins TRBV7-9 and TRBJ2-5, with D unclear. This receptor was identified in a woman aged 40 to 50 in good health and CMV-seropositive. The CDR3 is CASSFGMRLPEETQYF. The CDR3 DNA is TGTGCCAGCAGCTTTGGTATGAGGCTACCCGAAGAGACCCAGTACTTC. The complete variable domain, with remaining parts taken from reference TRBV7-9 and TRBJ2-5, reads DTGVSQNPRHKITKRGQNVTFRCDPISEHNRLYWYRQTLGQGPEFLTYFQNEAQLEKSRLLSDRFSAERPKGSFSTLEIQRTEQGDSAMYLCASSFGMRLPEETQYFGPGTRLLVL.